This TCR beta chain was observed in a study of cytomegalovirus exposure and HLA in healthy donors. Amplification used 60 Vbeta primers and 13 Jbeta primers. The protocol was immunoSEQ multiplex PCR, while the TCRdb copy is restricted to in-frame clones and leaves out a portion. The profile shows 100,000 to 150,000 clones, around 84% of them singletons. This clone was detected many times. As yet, its antigen is unknown. Study-level findings and limits: Follow-up analysis later connected one missense variant in DCLRE1C with trimming of TCR beta V- and J-genes. The dataset shows that most TCR sequences were rare, while some public TCRs occurred in many donors. An analysis that was carried out later associated approximately 17,000 TCR beta sequences with HLA alleles at 0.05 false discovery rate. Diagnosis of cytomegalovirus status made by the classifier reportedly showed high specificity and sensitivity.

The germline V gene encodes CDR1 SNHLY and CDR2 FYNNEI. The V gene end was trimmed by 6 bases and the J gene end by 1 base; junction bases not matched to a gene: 6. The CDR3 runs 15 residues. V usage is TRBV2 and J usage is TRBJ2-5, with TRBD1 identical over 9 bases. This clonotype originated in a woman aged 40 to 50 in good health and CMV-seronegative. Material for sequencing was PBMCs. CDR3: CASREPTGGQETQYF. The CDR3 nucleotides read TGTGCCAGCAGGGAACCGACAGGGGGCCAAGAGACCCAGTACTTC.